This T cell receptor beta chain was sequenced in a study of blood T cells in healthy people across ages. General observations from the study: The CMV status of each donor remained undetermined, and this could have confounded shifts in expanded clonotypes. Age showed a roughly linear inverse relationship with TCR beta diversity per million T cells.

The V segment lost 2 bases and the J segment 7 bases; nucleotides outside the gene matches: 13. The CDR3 runs to 17 residues. Germline CDR1 MDHEN, CDR2 SYDVKM. This clonotype has more than one count but fewer than ten. Its antigen is currently unknown. It was with a sample-barcoded 5' primer and a J-beta primer mix that a second PCR of roughly 7 to 12 cycles was run. TCRdb ran MiXCR on the 5' RACE reads and lists one entry per CDR3 protein. The table shows 1.5 million to 2 million distinct CDR3 sequences, with roughly 49% occurring only once. The sequence derives from a woman in her 40s in good health. The rearrangement uses TRBV28 and TRBJ2-1, with 8 bases lining up with TRBD1. Sequencing was performed on blood. As DNA, the CDR3 is TGTGCCAGCAGTTTAATCACAGGGGGGCGGTTCGGGAATGAGCAGTTCTTC. Protein sequence: CASSLITGGRFGNEQFF.